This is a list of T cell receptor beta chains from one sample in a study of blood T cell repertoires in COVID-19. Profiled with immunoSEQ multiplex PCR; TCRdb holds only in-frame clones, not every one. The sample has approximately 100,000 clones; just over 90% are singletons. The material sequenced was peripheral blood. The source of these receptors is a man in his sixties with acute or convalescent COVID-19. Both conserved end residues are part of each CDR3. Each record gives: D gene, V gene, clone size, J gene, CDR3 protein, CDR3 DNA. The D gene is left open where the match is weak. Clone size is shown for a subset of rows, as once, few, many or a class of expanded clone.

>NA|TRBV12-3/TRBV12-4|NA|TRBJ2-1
CASGREQFF
TGTGCCAGCGGCCGTGAGCAGTTCTTC
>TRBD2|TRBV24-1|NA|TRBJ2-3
CATSETGRATDTQYF
TGTGCCACCAGTGAGACCGGGAGGGCCACAGATACGCAGTATTTT
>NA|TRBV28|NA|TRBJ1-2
CASSSPVSYYGYTF
TGTGCCAGCAGTTCCCCCGTTTCCTACTATGGCTACACCTTC
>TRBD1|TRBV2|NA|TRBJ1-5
CASRTTGSNQPQHF
TGTGCCAGCAGAACGACAGGGAGCAATCAGCCCCAGCATTTT
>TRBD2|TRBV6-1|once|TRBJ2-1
CASSASGRPHTYNEQFF
TGTGCCAGCAGTGCCAGCGGGAGGCCCCACACCTACAATGAGCAGTTCTTC
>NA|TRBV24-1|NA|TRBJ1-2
CATSDSRPGMNGYTF
TGTGCCACCAGTGATTCTCGACCAGGGATGAATGGCTACACCTTC
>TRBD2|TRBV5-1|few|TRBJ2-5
CASSTIAGQQETQYF
TGCGCCAGCAGCACAATAGCGGGCCAACAAGAGACCCAGTACTTC
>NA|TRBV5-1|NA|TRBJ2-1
CASSLEGSRANEQFF
TGCGCCAGCAGCTTGGAAGGGTCGAGGGCCAATGAGCAGTTCTTC
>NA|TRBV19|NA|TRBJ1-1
CASSSYSDTEAFF
TGTGCCAGTAGTAGTTATTCAGACACTGAAGCTTTCTTT
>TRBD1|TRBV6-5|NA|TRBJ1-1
CASSPQGMNTEAFF
TGTGCCAGCAGCCCACAGGGGATGAACACTGAAGCTTTCTTT
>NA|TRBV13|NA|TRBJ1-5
CASSLGGPNQPQHF
TGTGCCAGCAGCTTAGGTGGGCCCAATCAGCCCCAGCATTTT
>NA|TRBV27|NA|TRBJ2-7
CASTWGTGSSYEQYF
TGTGCCAGCACGTGGGGGACTGGAAGCTCCTACGAGCAGTACTTC
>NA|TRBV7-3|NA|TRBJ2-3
CASSINPADTQYF
TGTGCCAGCAGCATAAACCCAGCAGATACGCAGTATTTT
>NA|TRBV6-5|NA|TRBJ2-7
CASSFLRTRSTYEQYF
TGTGCCAGCAGTTTTCTACGGACTCGTTCAACCTACGAGCAGTACTTC
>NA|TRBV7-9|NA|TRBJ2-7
CASSLVSSGSGEQYF
TGTGCCAGCAGCTTAGTATCGAGCGGGTCGGGCGAGCAGTACTTC
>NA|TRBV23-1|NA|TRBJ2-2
CASSTANTGELFF
TGCGCCAGCAGTACAGCGAACACCGGGGAGCTGTTTTTT
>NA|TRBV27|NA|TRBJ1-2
CASSTVDSNYGYTF
TGTGCCAGCAGTACAGTGGATTCTAACTATGGCTACACCTTC
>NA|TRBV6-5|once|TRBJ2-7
CASRGQPSSYEQYF
TGTGCCAGCCGAGGACAGCCTAGCTCCTACGAGCAGTACTTC
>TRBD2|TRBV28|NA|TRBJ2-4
CASSPTILAAAKNIQYF
TGTGCCAGCAGTCCTACCATACTAGCGGCCGCCAAAAACATTCAGTACTTC
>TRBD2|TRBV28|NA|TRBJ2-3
CASSLRLSGRAPDTQYF
TGTGCCAGCAGTTTACGACTGAGCGGGAGGGCCCCAGATACGCAGTATTTT